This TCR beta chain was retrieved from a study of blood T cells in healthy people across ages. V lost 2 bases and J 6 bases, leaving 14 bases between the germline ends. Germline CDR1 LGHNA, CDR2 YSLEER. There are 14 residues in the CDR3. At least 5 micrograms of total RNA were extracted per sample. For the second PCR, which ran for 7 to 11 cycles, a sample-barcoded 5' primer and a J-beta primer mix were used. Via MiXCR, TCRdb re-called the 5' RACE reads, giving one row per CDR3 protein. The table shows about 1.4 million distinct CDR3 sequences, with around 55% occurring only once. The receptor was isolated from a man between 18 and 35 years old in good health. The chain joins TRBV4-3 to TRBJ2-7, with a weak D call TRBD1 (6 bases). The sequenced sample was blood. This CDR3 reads CASSQQQEGGEQYF. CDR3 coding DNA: TGCGCCAGCAGCCAACAACAGGAAGGGGGCGAGCAGTACTTC.